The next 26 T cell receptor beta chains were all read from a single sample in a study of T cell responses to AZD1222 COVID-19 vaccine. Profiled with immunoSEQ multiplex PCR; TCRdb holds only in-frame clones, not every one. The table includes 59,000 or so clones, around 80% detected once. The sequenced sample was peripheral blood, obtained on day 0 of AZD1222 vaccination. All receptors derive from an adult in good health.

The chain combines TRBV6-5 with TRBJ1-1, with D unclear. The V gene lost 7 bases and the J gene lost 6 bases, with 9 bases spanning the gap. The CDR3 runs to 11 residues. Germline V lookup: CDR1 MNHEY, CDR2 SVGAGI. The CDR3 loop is CASTSSAEAFF. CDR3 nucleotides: TGTGCCAGCACTTCTTCCGCTGAAGCTTTCTTT.

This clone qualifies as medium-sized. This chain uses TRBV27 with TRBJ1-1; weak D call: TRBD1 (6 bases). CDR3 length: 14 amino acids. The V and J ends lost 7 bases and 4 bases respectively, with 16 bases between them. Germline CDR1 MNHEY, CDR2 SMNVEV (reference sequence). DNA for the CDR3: TGTGCCAGCACAGCACAGGGCCGGGGCACTGAAGCTTTCTTT. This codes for CASTAQGRGTEAFF.

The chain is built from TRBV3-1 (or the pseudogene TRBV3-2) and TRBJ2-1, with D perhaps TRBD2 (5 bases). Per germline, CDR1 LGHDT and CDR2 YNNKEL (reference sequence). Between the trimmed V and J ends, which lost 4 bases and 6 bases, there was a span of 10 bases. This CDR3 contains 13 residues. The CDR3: CASSRGLGNEQFF. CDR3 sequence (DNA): TGTGCCAGCAGCCGAGGACTTGGCAATGAGCAGTTCTTC.

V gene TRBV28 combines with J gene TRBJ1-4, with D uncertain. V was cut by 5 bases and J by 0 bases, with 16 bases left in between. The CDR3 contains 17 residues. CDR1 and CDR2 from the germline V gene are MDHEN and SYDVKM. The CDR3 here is CASSAGTGRATNEKLFF. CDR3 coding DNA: TGTGCCAGCAGTGCCGGTACGGGAAGAGCAACTAATGAAAAACTGTTTTTT. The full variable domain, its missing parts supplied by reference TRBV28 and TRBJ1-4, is DVKVTQSSRYLVKRTGEKVFLECVQDMDHENMFWYRQDPGLGLRLIYFSYDVKMKEKGDIPEGYSVSREKKERFSLILESASTNQTSMYLCASSAGTGRATNEKLFFGSGTQLSVL.

The CDR3 reads CASSIGGGVFGEQFF. CDR3 DNA sequence: TGTGCCAGTAGTATTGGAGGGGGCGTATTTGGGGAGCAGTTCTTC. V and J are TRBV19 and TRBJ2-1; D possibly corresponds to TRBD1 (7 bases). Germline V gene data show CDR1 as LNHDA and CDR2 as SQIVND (reference sequence). The CDR3 loop spans 15 amino acids. V lost 3 bases to trimming and J lost 10 bases, with 19 bases between them.

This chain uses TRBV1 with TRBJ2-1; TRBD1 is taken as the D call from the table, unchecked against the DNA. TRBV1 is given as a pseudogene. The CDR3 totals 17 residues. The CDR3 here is CTSSNPLGTLTYNEQFF. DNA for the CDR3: TGCACCAGCAGCAACCCCCTCGGGACACTAACCTACAATGAGCAGTTCTTC.

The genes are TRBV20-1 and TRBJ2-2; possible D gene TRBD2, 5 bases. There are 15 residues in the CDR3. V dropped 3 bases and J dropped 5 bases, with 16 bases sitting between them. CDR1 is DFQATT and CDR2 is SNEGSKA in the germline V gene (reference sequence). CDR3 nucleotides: TGCAGTGCTAGTCAATTCCGGGGAAGTACCGGGGAGCTGTTTTTT. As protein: CSASQFRGSTGELFF.

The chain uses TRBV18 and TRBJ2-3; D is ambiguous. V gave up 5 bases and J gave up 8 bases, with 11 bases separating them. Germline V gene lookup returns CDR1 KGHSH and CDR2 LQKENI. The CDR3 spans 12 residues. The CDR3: CASSSVGGTQYF. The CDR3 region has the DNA TGTGCCAGCTCAAGTGTGGGCGGTACGCAGTATTTT.

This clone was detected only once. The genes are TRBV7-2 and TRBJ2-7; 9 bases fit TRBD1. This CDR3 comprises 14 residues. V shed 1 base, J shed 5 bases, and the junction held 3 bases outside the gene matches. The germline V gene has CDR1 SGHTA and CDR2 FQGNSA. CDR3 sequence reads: CASSLGDRVHEQYF. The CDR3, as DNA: TGTGCCAGCAGCTTAGGGGACAGGGTCCACGAGCAGTACTTC.

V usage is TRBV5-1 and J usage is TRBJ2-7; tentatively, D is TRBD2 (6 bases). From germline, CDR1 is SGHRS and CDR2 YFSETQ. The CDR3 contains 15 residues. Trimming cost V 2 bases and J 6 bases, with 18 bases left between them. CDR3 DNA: TGCGCCAGCAGCTTATTTTTCGGGGGAGCCGCCGAGCAGTACTTC. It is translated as CASSLFFGGAAEQYF.

CDR3 bases: TGTGCCTGGAGTAGGATCGGGCAGGGGAATCAGCCCCAGCATTTT. This sequence encodes CAWSRIGQGNQPQHF. The V gene is TRBV30, the J gene TRBJ1-5; D is possibly TRBD1 (6 bases). This CDR3 contains 15 residues. The V and J ends lost 2 bases and 4 bases respectively, with 15 bases between them. Looked up from germline, CDR1 is GTSNPN and CDR2 is SVGIG (reference sequence).

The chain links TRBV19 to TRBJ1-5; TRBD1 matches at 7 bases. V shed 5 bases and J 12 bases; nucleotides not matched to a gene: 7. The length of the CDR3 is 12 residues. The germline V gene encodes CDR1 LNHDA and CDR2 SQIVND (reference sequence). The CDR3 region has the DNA TGTGCCAGTAGTCCCCTAGGGGGCCACCAGCATTTT. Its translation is CASSPLGGHQHF. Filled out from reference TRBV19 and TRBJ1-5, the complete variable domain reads DGGITQSPKYLFRKEGQNVTLSCEQNLNHDAMYWYRQDPGQGLRLIYYSQIVNDFQKGDIAEGYSVSREKKESFPLTVTSAQKNPTAFYLCASSPLGGHQHFGDGTRLSIL.

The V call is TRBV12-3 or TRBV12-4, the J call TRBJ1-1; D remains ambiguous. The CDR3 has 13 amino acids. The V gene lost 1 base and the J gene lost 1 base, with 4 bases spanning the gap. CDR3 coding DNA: TGTGCCAGCAGTTTAGTTGGGAACACTGAAGCTTTCTTT. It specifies CASSLVGNTEAFF.

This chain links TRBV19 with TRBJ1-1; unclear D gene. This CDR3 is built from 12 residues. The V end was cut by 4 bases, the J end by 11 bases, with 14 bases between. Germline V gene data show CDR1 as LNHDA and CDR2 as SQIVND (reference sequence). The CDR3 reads CASSRIEGWAFF. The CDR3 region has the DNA TGTGCCAGTAGTAGAATTGAGGGATGGGCTTTCTTT.

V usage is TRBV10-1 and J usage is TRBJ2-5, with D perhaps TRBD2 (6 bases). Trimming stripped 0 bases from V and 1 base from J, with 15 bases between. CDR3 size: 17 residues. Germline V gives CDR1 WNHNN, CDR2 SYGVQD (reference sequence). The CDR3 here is CASSESRGRRGQETQYF. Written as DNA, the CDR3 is TGCGCCAGCAGTGAGTCGAGAGGGAGGAGGGGCCAAGAGACCCAGTACTTC.

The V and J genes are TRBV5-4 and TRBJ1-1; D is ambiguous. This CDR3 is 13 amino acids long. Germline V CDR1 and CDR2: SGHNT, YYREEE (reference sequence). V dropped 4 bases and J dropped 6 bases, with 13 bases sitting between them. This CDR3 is CASSPASASEAFF. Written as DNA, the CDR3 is TGTGCCAGCAGCCCCGCGAGTGCGTCTGAAGCTTTCTTT. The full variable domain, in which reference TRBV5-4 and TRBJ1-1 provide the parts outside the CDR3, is ETGVTQSPTHLIKTRGQQVTLRCSSQSGHNTVSWYQQALGQGPQFIFQYYREEENGRGNFPPRFSGLQFPNYSSELNVNALELDDSALYLCASSPASASEAFFGQGTRLTVV.

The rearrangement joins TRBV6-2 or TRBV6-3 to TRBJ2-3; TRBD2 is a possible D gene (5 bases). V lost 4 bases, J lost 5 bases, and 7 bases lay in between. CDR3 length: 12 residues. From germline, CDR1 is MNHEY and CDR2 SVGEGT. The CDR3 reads CASSWTGDTQYF. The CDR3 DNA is TGTGCCAGCAGTTGGACTGGAGATACGCAGTATTTT.

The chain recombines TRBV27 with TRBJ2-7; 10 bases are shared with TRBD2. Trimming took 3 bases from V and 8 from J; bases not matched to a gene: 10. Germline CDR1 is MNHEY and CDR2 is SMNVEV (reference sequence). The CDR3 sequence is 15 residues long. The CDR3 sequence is CASSLLAGEKVKQYF. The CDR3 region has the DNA TGTGCCAGCAGTTTGCTAGCGGGAGAGAAAGTTAAGCAGTACTTC.

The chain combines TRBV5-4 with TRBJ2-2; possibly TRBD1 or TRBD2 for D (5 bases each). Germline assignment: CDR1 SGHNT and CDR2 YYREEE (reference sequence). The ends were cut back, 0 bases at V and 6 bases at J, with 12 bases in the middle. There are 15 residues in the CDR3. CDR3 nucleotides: TGTGCCAGCAGCTTGGGTGGGGCCGGGGCCGGGGAGCTGTTTTTT. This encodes CASSLGGAGAGELFF.

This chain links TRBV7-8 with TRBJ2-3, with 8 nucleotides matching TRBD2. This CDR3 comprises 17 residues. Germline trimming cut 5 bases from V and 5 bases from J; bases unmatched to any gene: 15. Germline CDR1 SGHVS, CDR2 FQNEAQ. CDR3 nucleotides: TGTGCCAGCAGCCCCGTACCCCGGGGGGGGATTGGAGATACGCAGTATTTT. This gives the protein CASSPVPRGGIGDTQYF. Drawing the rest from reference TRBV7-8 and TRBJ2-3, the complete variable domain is GAGVSQSPRYKVAKRGQDVALRCDPISGHVSLFWYQQALGQGPEFLTYFQNEAQLDKSGLPSDRFFAERPEGSVSTLKIQRTQQEDSAVYLCASSPVPRGGIGDTQYFGPGTRLTVL.

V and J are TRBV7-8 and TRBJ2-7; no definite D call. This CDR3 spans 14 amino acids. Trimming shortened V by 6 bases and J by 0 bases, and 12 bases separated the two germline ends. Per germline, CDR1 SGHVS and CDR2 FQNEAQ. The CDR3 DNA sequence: TGTGCCAGCAGACATAGGACGGGCTCCTACGAGCAGTACTTC. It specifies CASRHRTGSYEQYF. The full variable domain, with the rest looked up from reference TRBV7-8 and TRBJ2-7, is GAGVSQSPRYKVAKRGQDVALRCDPISGHVSLFWYQQALGQGPEFLTYFQNEAQLDKSGLPSDRFFAERPEGSVSTLKIQRTQQEDSAVYLCASRHRTGSYEQYFGPGTRLTVT.

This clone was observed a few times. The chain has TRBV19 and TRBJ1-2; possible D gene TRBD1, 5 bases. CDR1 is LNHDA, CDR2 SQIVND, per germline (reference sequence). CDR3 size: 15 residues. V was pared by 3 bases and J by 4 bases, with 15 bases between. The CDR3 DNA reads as TGTGCCAGTAGTATTGGGGCCGAAGGGACCTATGGCTACACCTTC. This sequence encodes CASSIGAEGTYGYTF.

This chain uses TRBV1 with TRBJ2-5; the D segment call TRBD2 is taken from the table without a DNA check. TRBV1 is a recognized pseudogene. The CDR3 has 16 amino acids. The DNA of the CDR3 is TGCACCAGCAGCCAAGCCAGGGTAGCGGGAGGAGAGACCCAGTACTTC. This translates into CTSSQARVAGGETQYF.

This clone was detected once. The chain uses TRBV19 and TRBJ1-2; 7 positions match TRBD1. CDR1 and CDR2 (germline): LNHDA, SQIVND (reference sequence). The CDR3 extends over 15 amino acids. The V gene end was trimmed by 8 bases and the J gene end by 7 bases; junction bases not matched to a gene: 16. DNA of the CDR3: TGTGCCAGTCGAGAGGGGTTTAAGGGGGCGATTGGCTACACCTTC. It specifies CASREGFKGAIGYTF.

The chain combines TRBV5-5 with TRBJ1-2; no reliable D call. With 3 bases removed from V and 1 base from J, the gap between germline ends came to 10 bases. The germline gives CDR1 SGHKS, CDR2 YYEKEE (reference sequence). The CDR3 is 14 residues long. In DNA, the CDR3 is TGTGCCAGCAGCTCATGGGTGGGTAACTATGGCTACACCTTC. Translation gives CASSSWVGNYGYTF.

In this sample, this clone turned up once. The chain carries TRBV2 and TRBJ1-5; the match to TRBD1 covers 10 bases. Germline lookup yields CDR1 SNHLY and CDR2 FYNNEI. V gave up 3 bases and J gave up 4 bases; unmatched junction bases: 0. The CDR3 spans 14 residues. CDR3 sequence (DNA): TGTGCCAGCAGTGAGGACAGGGGGAATCAGCCCCAGCATTTT. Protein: CASSEDRGNQPQHF.